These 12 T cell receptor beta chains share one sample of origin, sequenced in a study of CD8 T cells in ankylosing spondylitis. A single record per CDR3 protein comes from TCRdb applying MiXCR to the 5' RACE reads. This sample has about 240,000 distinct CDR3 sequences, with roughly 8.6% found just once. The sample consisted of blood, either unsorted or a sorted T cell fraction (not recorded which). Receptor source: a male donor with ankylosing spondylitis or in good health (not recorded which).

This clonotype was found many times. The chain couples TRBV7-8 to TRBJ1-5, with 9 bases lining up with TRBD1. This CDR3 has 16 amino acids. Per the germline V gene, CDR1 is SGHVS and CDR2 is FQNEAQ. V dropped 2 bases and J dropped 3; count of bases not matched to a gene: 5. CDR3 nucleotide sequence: TGTGCCAGCAGCTTAACCGGGACAGGGAACAATCAGCCCCAGCATTTT. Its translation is CASSLTGTGNNQPQHF.

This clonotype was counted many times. The CDR3 here is CASSLVPSQGSPLHF. In DNA, the CDR3 is TGTGCCAGCAGCTTAGTCCCCTCACAGGGGTCACCCCTCCACTTT. This rearrangement joins TRBV7-2 to TRBJ1-6; 7 nucleotides match TRBD1. After removal of 1 base from V and 10 bases from J, the junction contained 7 bases not matched to a gene. The germline gives CDR1 SGHTA, CDR2 FQGNSA. The CDR3 has 15 residues.

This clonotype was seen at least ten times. The CDR3 spells CASSLGGLPSYEQYF. The CDR3 DNA reads TGTGCCAGCAGCTTAGGGGGTCTCCCATCCTACGAGCAGTACTTC. The chain couples TRBV7-2 to TRBJ2-7; D call uncertain. Between the trimmed V and J ends, which lost 1 base and 1 base, there was a span of 11 bases. This CDR3 comprises 15 residues. The germline CDR1 and CDR2 sequences are SGHTA and FQGNSA.

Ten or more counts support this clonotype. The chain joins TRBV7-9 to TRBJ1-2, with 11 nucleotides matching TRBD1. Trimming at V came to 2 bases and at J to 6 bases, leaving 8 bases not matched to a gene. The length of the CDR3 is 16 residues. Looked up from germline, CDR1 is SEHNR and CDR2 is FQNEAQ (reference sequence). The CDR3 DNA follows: TGTGCCAGCAGCTTAAGGGGACAGGGGGGAAGAAATGGCTACACCTTC. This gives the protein CASSLRGQGGRNGYTF.

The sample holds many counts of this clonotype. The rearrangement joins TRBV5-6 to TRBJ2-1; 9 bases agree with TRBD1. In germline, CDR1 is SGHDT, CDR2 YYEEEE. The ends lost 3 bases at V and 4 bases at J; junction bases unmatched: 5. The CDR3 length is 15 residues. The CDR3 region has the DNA TGTGCCAGCAGCTCCGGGGACAGGGATTACAATGAGCAGTTCTTC. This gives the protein CASSSGDRDYNEQFF.

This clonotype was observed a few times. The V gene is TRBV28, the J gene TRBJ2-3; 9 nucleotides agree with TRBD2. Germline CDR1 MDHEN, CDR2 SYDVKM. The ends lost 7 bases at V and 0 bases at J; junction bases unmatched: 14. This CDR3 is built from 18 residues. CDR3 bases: TGTGCCAGCAACCTCCCTTCGACTAGCGGCAAAAGCACAGATACGCAGTATTTT. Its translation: CASNLPSTSGKSTDTQYF.

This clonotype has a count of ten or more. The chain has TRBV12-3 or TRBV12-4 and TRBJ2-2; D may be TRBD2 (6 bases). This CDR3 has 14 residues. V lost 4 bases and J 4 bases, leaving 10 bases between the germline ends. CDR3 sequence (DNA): TGTGCCAGCAGTTACGGGGGAGGCACCGGGGAGCTGTTTTTT. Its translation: CASSYGGGTGELFF.

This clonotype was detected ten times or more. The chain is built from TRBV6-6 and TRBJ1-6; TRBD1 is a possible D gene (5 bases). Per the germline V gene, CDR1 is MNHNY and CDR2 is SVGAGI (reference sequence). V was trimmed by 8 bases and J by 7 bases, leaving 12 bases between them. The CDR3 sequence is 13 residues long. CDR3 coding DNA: TGTGCCAGCTCCTCGACAGTCAATTCACCCCTCCACTTT. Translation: CASSSTVNSPLHF.

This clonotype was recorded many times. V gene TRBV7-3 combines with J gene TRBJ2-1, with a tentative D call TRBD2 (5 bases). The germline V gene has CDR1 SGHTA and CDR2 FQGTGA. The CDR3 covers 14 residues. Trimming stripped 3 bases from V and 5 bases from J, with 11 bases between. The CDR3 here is CASSLGGSHNEQFF. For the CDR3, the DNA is TGTGCCAGCAGCTTGGGCGGGTCCCACAATGAGCAGTTCTTC.

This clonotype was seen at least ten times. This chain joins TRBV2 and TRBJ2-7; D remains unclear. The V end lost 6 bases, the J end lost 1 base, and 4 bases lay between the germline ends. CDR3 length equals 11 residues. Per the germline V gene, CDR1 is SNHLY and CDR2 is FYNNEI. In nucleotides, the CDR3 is TGTGCCAGCAGATATTCCTACGAGCAGTACTTC. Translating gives CASRYSYEQYF.

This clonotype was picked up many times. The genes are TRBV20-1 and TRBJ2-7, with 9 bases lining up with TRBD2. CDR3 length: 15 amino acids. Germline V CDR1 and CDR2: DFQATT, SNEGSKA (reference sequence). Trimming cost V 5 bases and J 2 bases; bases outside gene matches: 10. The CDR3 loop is CSAGGSSGAPYEQYF. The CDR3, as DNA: TGCAGTGCTGGGGGTTCTAGCGGGGCCCCCTACGAGCAGTACTTC.

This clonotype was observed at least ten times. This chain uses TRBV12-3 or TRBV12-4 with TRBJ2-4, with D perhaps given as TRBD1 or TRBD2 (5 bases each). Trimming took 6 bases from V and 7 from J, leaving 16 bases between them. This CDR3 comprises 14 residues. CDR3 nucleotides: TGTGCCAGCAGGACGGGGCAGCCAGGGAACATTCAGTACTTC. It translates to CASRTGQPGNIQYF.